These T cell receptor beta chains were read from a single sample in a study of CD8 T cells in Susac syndrome. TCRdb analysed the immunoSEQ multiplex PCR reads with MiXCR anew, one entry per CDR3 protein. The sample includes approximately 120,000 distinct CDR3 sequences, approximately 96% of them seen just once. Material: CD8+ T cells from PBMCs. The receptors come from a human donor with Susac syndrome. CDR3s leave out the opening cysteine and the closing phenylalanine or tryptophan.

ASSLETGSYGYT 12 TRBV4-3
ASSLAGGNGYT 11 TRBV7-9
ASGSGQGNQPQH 12 TRBV7-9
ASSETGNQETQY 12 TRBV6-1
ASGLARSGGVQPYEQY 16 TRBV12-5
ASSQDWQGADGYT 13 TRBV3-1
ASKTILYYEQY 11 TRBV11-2
ASSPREGRTDTQY 13 TRBV7-9
ASSTRTASYEQY 12 TRBV11-2
ASSLGFVRGGADEKLF 16 TRBV7-8
AWSLMSGDETQY 12 TRBV30
ASSPGVGQF 9 TRBV5-6
ASSLTGGDSTYEQY 14 TRBV7-3
AWSVIRDSYEQY 12 TRBV30
ASIRDTQY 8 TRBV2
ASSRGWGDTEAF 12 TRBV11-2
ASSLDKTYEQY 11 TRBV4-1
ARQGLAGTDTQY 12 TRBV30
SVGGRVAGPYNEQF 14 TRBV29-1
SAGTGSGYT 9 TRBV20-1
ASSIGLEGTEAF 12 TRBV19
ATESGFPPYEQY 12 TRBV10-3
ASSHRDRGNDEQY 13 TRBV13
ASSQDPDRSHYGYT 14 TRBV3-1
ASSRIIWRGYT 11 TRBV7-9
ASSLTLAGDEQY 12 TRBV27
ASSLSPLGTYNEQF 14 TRBV27
ASTEGLGLNYGYT 13 TRBV19
ASSSVQGAWNSNQPQH 16 TRBV27
ATAYNEQF 8 TRBV7-9
ASSVEGTGEDEQY 13 TRBV9
ASSVGQGAGSNQPQH 15 TRBV9
ASSPWDSYEQY 11 TRBV28
ASSEGQGNGYT 11 TRBV13
ASSPNRTGAKNIQY 14 TRBV5-1
ASSEWGGFGQQETQY 15 TRBV6-1
ASSDSSGGTDTQY 13 TRBV6-4
ASSSRYLQRDYGYT 14 TRBV5-6
ASSAGSGGYQETQY 14 TRBV7-9
ASSTRSNEKLF 11 TRBV25-1
ARDSRQGHSYEQY 13 TRBV2
ASSYSIQGYNEQF 13 TRBV6-5
ASSLIRGHEQY 11 TRBV12-3/TRBV12-4